What follows are 19 T cell receptor beta chains derived from one specimen sequenced in a study of CD8 T cells in ankylosing spondylitis. The antigens these receptors bind are not known. TCRdb ran MiXCR on the 5' RACE reads and lists one entry per CDR3 protein. The sample has about 90,000 distinct CDR3 sequences, approximately 8.9% seen once. Regarding the study as a whole: Typical of ankylosing spondylitis blood, it appeared, was a TCR beta motif of 7 or 8 highly homologous variants.

Sequenced input: blood, either unsorted or a sorted T cell fraction (not recorded which). The receptors were sampled from a male donor with ankylosing spondylitis.

The gene calls are TRBV21-1 and TRBJ1-2. TRBV21-1 has pseudogene status. The CDR3 loop spans 12 amino acids. In nucleotides, the CDR3 is TGTGCCAGCACTACCTGGAACCCAGGCTACACCTTC. Translating it yields CASTTWNPGYTF.

The CDR3 sequence: CASGSAGISTDTQYF. The CDR3 bases are TGTGCCAGCGGGTCGGCGGGGATTAGCACAGATACGCAGTATTTT. The gene calls are TRBV12-3 or TRBV12-4 and TRBJ2-3; TRBD2 is a possible D gene (6 bases). V lost 8 bases and J lost 0, with 15 bases in between. This CDR3 has 15 residues.

V is TRBV12-3 or TRBV12-4 and J is TRBJ2-1, with D possibly TRBD1 on 6 matching bases. The V gene lost 4 bases and the J gene lost 4 bases, with 17 bases spanning the gap. The CDR3 extends over 16 amino acids. CDR3 coding DNA: TGTGCCAGCAGTTCCTACGCCGGGACACCGTACAATGAGCAGTTCTTC. This codes for CASSSYAGTPYNEQFF.

This clonotype appeared a few times. The CDR3 DNA reads TGTGCCAGCAGCGTAGCCGGAGCATTGGGGGACGGCCTCCAAGAGACCCAGTACTTC. Its protein product is CASSVAGALGDGLQETQYF. V is TRBV9 and J is TRBJ2-5; perhaps D is TRBD1 or TRBD2 (5 bases each). Germline CDR1 is SGDLS and CDR2 is YYNGEE. The ends were cut back, 0 bases at V and 1 base at J, with 22 bases in the middle. The CDR3 has 19 amino acids.

This clonotype was recorded a few times. The chain has TRBV28 and TRBJ2-1; TRBD2 aligns across 12 bases. Germline CDR1 MDHEN, CDR2 SYDVKM. This CDR3 is 18 amino acids long. V gave up 6 bases and J gave up 3 bases; unmatched junction bases: 12. This CDR3 reads CASRGPTSGSGFYNEQFF. The DNA of the CDR3 is TGTGCCAGCAGGGGACCGACTAGCGGGAGCGGTTTCTACAATGAGCAGTTCTTC.

In its sample, this clonotype was seen many times. This chain links TRBV12-3 or TRBV12-4 with TRBJ1-1, with D possibly matching TRBD1 (5 bases). V lost 3 bases to trimming and J lost 1 base, with 18 bases between them. The CDR3 extends over 17 amino acids. CDR3 nucleotide sequence: TGTGCCAGCAGTTTGGCCTATGGGGGGGTGGAGAACACTGAAGCTTTCTTT. Its translation is CASSLAYGGVENTEAFF.

This clonotype was seen ten or more times. The CDR3 nucleotides are TGTGCCAGCAGTTACTCGAGCCCTAGCGCTTCCTACAATGAGCAGTTCTTC. Translating gives CASSYSSPSASYNEQFF. The gene calls are TRBV6-5 and TRBJ2-1; TRBD2 is a possible D gene (6 bases). Trimming pared 0 bases from V and 1 base from J, leaving 13 bases between. CDR1 MNHEY and CDR2 SVGAGI come from the germline V gene. This CDR3 has 17 residues.

This clonotype has ten or more counts. The chain links TRBV5-1 to TRBJ1-2; weak D call: TRBD1 (5 bases). The length of the CDR3 is 14 residues. Deletions cut 3 bases from V and 0 bases from J, with 9 bases between. Looked up from germline, CDR1 is SGHRS and CDR2 is YFSETQ. CDR3 loop: CASSWDVSNYGYTF. Here the CDR3 DNA reads TGCGCCAGCAGCTGGGACGTCTCTAACTATGGCTACACCTTC.

This chain joins TRBV30 and TRBJ2-3, with D uncertain. V lost 0 bases and J 0 bases, leaving 7 bases between the germline ends. CDR3 length: 14 amino acids. Germline loops: CDR1 GTSNPN, CDR2 SVGIG (reference sequence). CDR3 loop: CAWSVRSSTDTQYF. CDR3 DNA sequence: TGTGCCTGGAGTGTACGGTCTAGCACAGATACGCAGTATTTT.

In its sample, this clonotype was seen many times. V usage is TRBV12-3 or TRBV12-4 and J usage is TRBJ2-2; 8 positions agree with TRBD1. The CDR3 has 15 amino acids. After removal of 3 bases from V and 7 bases from J, the junction contained 7 bases not matched to a gene. The CDR3 loop is CASSLTGEFIGELFF. The CDR3 DNA follows: TGTGCCAGCAGTTTGACAGGGGAATTCATCGGGGAGCTGTTTTTT.

The table lists this clonotype with a few counts. The chain joins TRBV4-1 to TRBJ1-2; D uncertain. The V gene lost 0 bases and the J gene lost 5 bases, with 13 bases spanning the gap. This CDR3 spans 15 amino acids. CDR1 MGHRA and CDR2 YSYEKL come from the germline V gene. This CDR3 reads CASSQEGGPRYGYTF. As DNA, the CDR3 is TGCGCCAGCAGCCAAGAGGGCGGGCCGCGGTATGGCTACACCTTC.

The chain couples TRBV24-1 to TRBJ2-3; TRBD1 agrees at 9 bases. J was trimmed by 3 bases and V by 3 bases; bases with no gene match: 9. This CDR3 spans 17 amino acids. Germline V gene data show CDR1 as KGHDR and CDR2 as SFDVKD. CDR3 protein: CATSDTGGGGPTDTQYF. The CDR3 bases are TGTGCCACCAGTGATACAGGGGGCGGAGGGCCTACAGATACGCAGTATTTT.

This clonotype was observed many times. The chain joins TRBV7-9 to TRBJ1-2; TRBD1 matches at 8 bases. The germline gives CDR1 SEHNR, CDR2 FQNEAQ (reference sequence). V lost 5 bases to trimming and J lost 7 bases; unmatched junction nucleotides: 6. This CDR3 is 13 amino acids long. The CDR3 protein is CASSPTGVVGYTF. Here the CDR3 DNA reads TGTGCCAGCAGCCCGACAGGGGTTGTTGGCTACACCTTC.

This clonotype was detected ten times or more. For the CDR3, the DNA is TGTGCCAGCAGCGTAGGGGTTAATCAGCCCCAGCATTTT. Protein sequence: CASSVGVNQPQHF. This sequence joins TRBV9 and TRBJ1-5; D unclear. The V gene's germline CDR1 is SGDLS and CDR2 YYNGEE. The germline V and J ends were trimmed by 0 bases and 4 bases, with 5 bases remaining between them. CDR3 length: 13 amino acids.

This clonotype has at least ten counts. V usage is TRBV29-1 and J usage is TRBJ2-5; 8 bases map to TRBD2. The trim removed 2 bases at V and 3 bases at J, leaving 8 bases unmatched. The germline V gene has CDR1 SQVTM and CDR2 ANQGSEA. The CDR3 sequence is 15 residues long. DNA for the CDR3: TGCAGCGTTGAACCACTAGCGGAGGAGGAAGAGACCCAGTACTTC. It codes for CSVEPLAEEEETQYF.

This clonotype was detected only a few times. The chain combines TRBV20-1 with TRBJ2-3; perhaps TRBD2 as D (6 bases). V was pared by 6 bases and J by 6 bases, with 16 bases between. This CDR3 is 13 amino acids long. Germline CDR1 and CDR2: DFQATT and SNEGSKA (reference sequence). CDR3 nucleotide sequence: TGCAGTGCCGCTCTCCGGGAGACTGATACGCAGTATTTT. The encoded protein is CSAALRETDTQYF.

This clonotype was counted at least ten times. The rearrangement uses TRBV6-5 and TRBJ2-3; TRBD2 matches 9 bases. CDR3 length: 15 amino acids. J lost 4 bases, V lost 0 bases, and 2 bases had no gene match. Germline-derived CDR1 and CDR2 are MNHEY and SVGAGI. The CDR3 loop is CASSYSRTSADTQYF. DNA of the CDR3: TGTGCCAGCAGTTACTCCCGGACTAGCGCAGATACGCAGTATTTT.

This clonotype was detected only a few times. The J gene is TRBJ2-1, the V gene TRBV5-6; possible D gene TRBD2, 5 bases. This CDR3 has 15 amino acids. V was clipped by 2 bases and J by 3 bases, with 12 bases between them. CDR1 is SGHDT, CDR2 YYEEEE, per germline. CDR3 region: CASSFPGNNYNEQFF. As DNA, the CDR3 is TGTGCCAGCAGCTTCCCGGGAAACAACTACAATGAGCAGTTCTTC.

This clonotype was seen repeatedly, ten times or more. The chain is built from TRBV12-3 or TRBV12-4 and TRBJ2-3; weak D call: TRBD1 (5 bases). Trimming pared 8 bases from V and 2 bases from J, leaving 20 bases between. The CDR3 is made up of 16 amino acids. This chain's CDR3 is CASLNDLGRPTDTQYF. CDR3 bases: TGTGCCAGCCTTAATGACTTGGGGCGGCCCACAGATACGCAGTATTTT.